This T cell receptor beta chain was sequenced in a study of blood T cell repertoires in COVID-19. Overall study: Spain, Italy and the United States supplied samples that represented acute and convalescent COVID-19. T cells, B-cell-depleted T cells, or PBMCs provided the cDNA or gDNA that served as material.

The germline V gene has CDR1 SGHRS and CDR2 YFSETQ. Trimming took off 0 bases at V and 5 bases at J, with 12 bases between the two ends. The CDR3 spans 14 residues. As processed by the authors: Counts of nucleated cells, estimated from reference gene primer amplification, were obtained. The data were produced by immunoSEQ multiplex PCR, yet TCRdb's version contains in-frame clones alone and is incomplete. D and trimming come from the DNA, and the V and J calls and clone size come from that table. The table shows approximately 68,000 clones, with roughly 86% occurring only once. The source material was peripheral blood. The TCR comes from a woman aged 55-69 years with acute or convalescent COVID-19. The genes are TRBV5-1 and TRBJ2-7; D is undetermined. The CDR3 is CASSLEAGSHEQYF. The CDR3 DNA follows: TGCGCCAGCAGCTTGGAGGCAGGCTCGCACGAGCAGTACTTC.